This TCR beta chain was documented in a study of neurological immune-mediated disorders. This clonotype has ten or more counts. Trimming left V 0 bases short and J 4 bases short, with 12 bases between. This CDR3 spans 14 amino acids. Germline CDR1 DFQATT, CDR2 SNEGSKA (reference sequence). From the 5' RACE reads, TCRdb called clonotypes with MiXCR, one entry per CDR3 protein. The sample yields tens of thousands of distinct CDR3 sequences, 1.9% seen once. The sequenced sample consisted of PBMCs. This chain uses TRBV20-1 with TRBJ1-2; D is undetermined. The sequence was collected from a middle-aged woman with multiple sclerosis. The CDR3 DNA is TGCAGTGCTAGAGATCGGTGGCAGCTCTATGGCTACACCTTC. Amino acid sequence: CSARDRWQLYGYTF.